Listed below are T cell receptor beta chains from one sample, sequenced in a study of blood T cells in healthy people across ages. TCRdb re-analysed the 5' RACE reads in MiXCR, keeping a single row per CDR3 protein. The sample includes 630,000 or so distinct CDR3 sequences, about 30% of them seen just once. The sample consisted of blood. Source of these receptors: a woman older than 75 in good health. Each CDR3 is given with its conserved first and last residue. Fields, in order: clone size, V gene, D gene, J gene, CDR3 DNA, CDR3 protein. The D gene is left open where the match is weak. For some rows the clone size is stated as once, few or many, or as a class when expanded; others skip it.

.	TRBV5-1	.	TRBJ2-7	TGCGCCAGCAGCCTGATGGGGGATCGCGAGCAGTACTTC	CASSLMGDREQYF
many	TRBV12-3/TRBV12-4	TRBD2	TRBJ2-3	TGTGCCAGCACACCCCTGGGTCTAGCGGGGGGCGTAAATACGCAGTATTTT	CASTPLGLAGGVNTQYF
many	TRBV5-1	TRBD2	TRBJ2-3	TGCGCCAGCAGCGCGCTTGACCGGGGGGGCGGCACAGATACGCAGTATTTT	CASSALDRGGGTDTQYF
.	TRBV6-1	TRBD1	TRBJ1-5	TGTGCCAGCACTATGGGACAGGGAGGTCAGCCCCAGCATTTT	CASTMGQGGQPQHF
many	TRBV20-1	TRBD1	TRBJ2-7	TGCAGTGCTAGTAGTCCGGACAGGGTGACCTACGAGCAGTACTTC	CSASSPDRVTYEQYF
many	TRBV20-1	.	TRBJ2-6	TGCAGTGCACACAGCTCTGGGGCCAACGTCCTGACTTTC	CSAHSSGANVLTF
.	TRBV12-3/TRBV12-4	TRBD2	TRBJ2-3	TGTGCCAGCAGTGACGGGGGAGCGGGAGTCTCAGCAGATGTGGAGTATTTT	CASSDGGAGVSADVEYF
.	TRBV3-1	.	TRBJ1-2	TGTGCCAGCAGCCAGGGTAACTCTAACTATGGCTACACCTTC	CASSQGNSNYGYTF
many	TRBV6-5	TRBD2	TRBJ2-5	TGTGCCAGCAAGCGGGGGTTCGGAGAGACCCAGTACTTC	CASKRGFGETQYF
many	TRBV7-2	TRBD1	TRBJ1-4	TGTGCCAGCAGCTTCCAGGGGGCAACTAATGAAAAACTGTTTTTT	CASSFQGATNEKLFF
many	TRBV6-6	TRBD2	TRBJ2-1	TGTGCCAGCAGCCCCGGGACTAGCGGGGCCGATGAGCAGTTCTTC	CASSPGTSGADEQFF
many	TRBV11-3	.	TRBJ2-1	TGTGCCAGCAGCTTAGAGGGCAGGGGGGGATATGAGCAGTTCTTC	CASSLEGRGGYEQFF
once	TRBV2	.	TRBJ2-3	TGTGCCAGCAGTGTAAGGTCGCGCCTTCGCACAGATACGCAGTATTTT	CASSVRSRLRTDTQYF
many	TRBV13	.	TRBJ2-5	TGTGCCAGCAGCTTAGGTCCAGCGGCAGAGACCCAGTACTTC	CASSLGPAAETQYF
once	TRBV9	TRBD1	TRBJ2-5	TGTGCCAGCAGCGCCGGGGACAGGTTAAGCGATGAGCAGTACTTC	CASSAGDRLSDEQYF
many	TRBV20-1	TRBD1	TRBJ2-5	TGCAGTGCTGAATTGACAGGGGGAGGGAGTCGAGAGACCCAGTACTTC	CSAELTGGGSRETQYF
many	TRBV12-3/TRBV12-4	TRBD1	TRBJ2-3	TGTGCCAGCAGTTTGGAGACAGGGTGGACAGATACGCAGTATTTT	CASSLETGWTDTQYF
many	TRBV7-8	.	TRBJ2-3	TGTGCCAGCAGCTTAGTGATGGATTCAGATACGCAGTATTTT	CASSLVMDSDTQYF
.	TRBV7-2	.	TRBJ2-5	TGTGCCAGCAGCCTAGATGAGGGTAGAGAGACCCAGTACTTC	CASSLDEGRETQYF
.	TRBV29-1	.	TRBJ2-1	TGCAGCGTTGAACCCGCGAGCTCCTACAATGAGCAGTTCTTC	CSVEPASSYNEQFF
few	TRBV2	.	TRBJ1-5	TGTGCCAGCAGTTCTTTGGACAGAAACAATCAGCCCCAGCATTTT	CASSSLDRNNQPQHF
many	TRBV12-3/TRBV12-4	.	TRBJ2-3	TGTGCCAGCAGTTTCGATGAGGCAGATACGCAGTATTTT	CASSFDEADTQYF
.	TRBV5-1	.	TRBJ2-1	TGCGCCAGCATTCTAGCCGGTGGGGATGAGCAGTTCTTC	CASILAGGDEQFF
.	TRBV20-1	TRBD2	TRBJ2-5	TGCAGTGCTCGAGTACCGGGACTAGCAGAAGAGACCCAGTACTTC	CSARVPGLAEETQYF
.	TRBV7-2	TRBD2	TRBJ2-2	TGTGCCAGCAGCTTAAGGACTAGCGGGGGGGCGAGCGGGGAGCTGTTTTTT	CASSLRTSGGASGELFF
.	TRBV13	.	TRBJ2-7	TGTGCCAGCAGCTTACGTCAGGGCCCCACCTACGAGCAGTACTTC	CASSLRQGPTYEQYF
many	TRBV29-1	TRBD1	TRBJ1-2	TGCAGCGTAACACCGGCAGGGGGCTATGGCTACACCTTC	CSVTPAGGYGYTF
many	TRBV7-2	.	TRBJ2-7	TGTGCCAGCAGTTTAGGGCCAAGCTACGAGCAGTACTTC	CASSLGPSYEQYF
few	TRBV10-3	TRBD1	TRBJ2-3	TGTGCCATCACGGACAGGGGGAGGGCAGATACGCAGTATTTT	CAITDRGRADTQYF
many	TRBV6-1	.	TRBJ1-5	TGTGCCAGCAGTGAAGGGGGAGCGATTCAGCCCCAGCATTTT	CASSEGGAIQPQHF
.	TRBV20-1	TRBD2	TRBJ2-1	TGCAGTGCGAGACTAGCGGGTGTTTACAATGAGCAGTTCTTC	CSARLAGVYNEQFF
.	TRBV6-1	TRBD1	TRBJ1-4	TGTGCCAGCAGTGAGGACAGGGTTCCGGGGGAAAAACTGTTTTTT	CASSEDRVPGEKLFF
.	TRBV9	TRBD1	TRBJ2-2	TGTGCCAGCAGCGTATACCAGGGGGCGGTGAACACCGGGGAGCTGTTTTTT	CASSVYQGAVNTGELFF
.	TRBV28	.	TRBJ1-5	TGTGCCAGCAGCCCCAGTGGCGGTAGCGATCAGCCCCAGCATTTT	CASSPSGGSDQPQHF
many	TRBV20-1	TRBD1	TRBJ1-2	TGCAGTGCCCCGGGACAGATCTATGGCTACACCTTC	CSAPGQIYGYTF
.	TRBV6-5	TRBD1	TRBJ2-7	TGTGCCAGCAGCTACAGGGGGTTATCAGTCGAGCAGTACTTC	CASSYRGLSVEQYF
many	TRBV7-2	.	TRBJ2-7	TGTGCCAGCAGCTTGCAGGTCAGCAACGAGCAGTACTTC	CASSLQVSNEQYF
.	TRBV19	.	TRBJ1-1	TGTGCCAGTAGTGCGACGTATATAAACACTGAAGCTTTCTTT	CASSATYINTEAFF
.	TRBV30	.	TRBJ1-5	TGTGCCTGGAGTTTAAGCCCGGGGCAGCCCCAGCATTTT	CAWSLSPGQPQHF
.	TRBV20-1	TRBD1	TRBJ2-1	TGCAGTGCCATTACAGGGGCCCGCGAGCAGTTCTTC	CSAITGAREQFF
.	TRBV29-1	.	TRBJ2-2	TGCAGCGTTGAGGGGGGATACACCGGGGAGCTGTTTTTT	CSVEGGYTGELFF
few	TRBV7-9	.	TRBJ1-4	TGTGCCAGCAGCTCCCGCGCGGGCGGGTCTAACGCTGAAAAACTGTTTTTT	CASSSRAGGSNAEKLFF
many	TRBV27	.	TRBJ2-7	TGTGCCAGCAGTTGGGGGGTGGAGTACGAGCAGTACTTC	CASSWGVEYEQYF
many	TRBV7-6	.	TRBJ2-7	TGTGCCAGCAGCTTAGTGACAGGAGCCTACGAGCAGTACTTC	CASSLVTGAYEQYF
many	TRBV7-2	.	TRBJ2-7	TGTGCCAGCCAAAGGCCAGGCACCTCCTACGAGCAGTACTTC	CASQRPGTSYEQYF
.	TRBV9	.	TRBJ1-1	TGTGCCAGCAGCGCCAACAGGGCCATGAACACTGAAGCTTTCTTT	CASSANRAMNTEAFF
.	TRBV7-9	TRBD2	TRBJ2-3	TGTGCCAGCAGCCCGACCGGGACTAGAAGCACAGATACGCAGTATTTT	CASSPTGTRSTDTQYF
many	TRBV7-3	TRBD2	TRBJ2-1	TGTGCCAGCAGCCCACTAGCGGCAGTTTACAATGAGCAGTTCTTC	CASSPLAAVYNEQFF
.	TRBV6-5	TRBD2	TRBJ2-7	TGTGCCAGCAGTTACTCCTATAGCGGGGGGAACTACAATGAGCAGTACTTC	CASSYSYSGGNYNEQYF
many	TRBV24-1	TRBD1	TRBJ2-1	TGTGCCACCAGTGACCCGACAGGGGGGAATATCAATGAGCAGTTCTTC	CATSDPTGGNINEQFF